This T cell receptor beta chain was sequenced during a study of shared clonotypes between healthy human individuals. Study in general: There were three CD4 naive, three CD4 memory, two CD8 naive and one CD8 memory plates per donor.

V lost 6 bases and J lost 5, with 7 bases in between. Germline V gene lookup returns CDR1 KGHSH and CDR2 LQKENI. This CDR3 has 11 residues. Study conclusions and caveats: Blood alone was sampled, and tissue repertoires likely differ. Sorted-subset samples were not fully sequenced, rarefaction indicated. On the whole, naive subsets had larger estimated richness than memory subsets had.

As for this clone: What it binds is unknown.

Naivety among CD8 cells was defined by CD45RO negativity and positive CCR7 selection, thereby excluding terminally differentiated effector memory CD45RA+ cells. Using immunoSEQ multiplex PCR, the repertoire was profiled, and TCRdb retains in-frame clones only, with some absent. The sample includes about 1.9 million clones, approximately 92% of them seen just once. The sequencing input was naive CD8+ T cells from PBMCs. The chain carries TRBV18 and TRBJ1-1; D remains unclear. This receptor was taken from a man in his late teens or twenties in good health. Some clones in this sample may be carry-over from other donors' samples. Here the CDR3 reads CASSSGTEAFF. Written as DNA, the CDR3 is TGTGCCAGCTCCTCCGGGACTGAAGCTTTCTTT.